This T cell receptor (beta chain) was observed in a study of T cell repertoires in cytomegalovirus infection. TCRdb itself ran the reads through MiXCR, one entry per CDR3 protein. This repertoire shows approximately 500,000 distinct CDR3 sequences, 30% to 35% found once; its top ten account for roughly 17%. Findings of the study overall: CMV-specific HLA-C-restricted TCR beta clonotypes dominated the ex vivo response.

CDR1 KGHDR and CDR2 SFDVKD come from the germline V gene. The CDR3 length is 16 residues. V trimming: 3 bases; J trimming: 6 bases; junction bases outside the gene matches: 8. Details on this clonotype: What it recognizes is unknown.

V is TRBV24-1 and J is TRBJ2-3; 10 bases agree with TRBD2. This clonotype was sampled from a human donor in good health (CMV status not recorded). Some clones in this sample may be carry-over from other donors' samples. The source was cultured PBMCs, collected from culture after CMV antigen stimulation. The CDR3 nucleotides read TGTGCCACCAGTGATCCCCGGCCTAGCGGGAGTGATACGCAGTATTTT. Its translation is CATSDPRPSGSDTQYF.